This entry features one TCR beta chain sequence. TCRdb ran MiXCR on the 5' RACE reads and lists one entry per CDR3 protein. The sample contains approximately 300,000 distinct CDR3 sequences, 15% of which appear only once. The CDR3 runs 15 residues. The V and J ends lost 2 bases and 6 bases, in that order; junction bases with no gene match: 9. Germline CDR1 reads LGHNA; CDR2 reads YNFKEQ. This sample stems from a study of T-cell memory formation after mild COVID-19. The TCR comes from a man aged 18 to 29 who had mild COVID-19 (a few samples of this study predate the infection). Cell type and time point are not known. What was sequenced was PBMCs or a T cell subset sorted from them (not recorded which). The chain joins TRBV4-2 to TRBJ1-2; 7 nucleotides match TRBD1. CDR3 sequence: CASSQLNRGSNGYTF. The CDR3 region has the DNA TGTGCCAGCAGCCAACTCAACAGGGGTAGCAATGGCTACACCTTC.